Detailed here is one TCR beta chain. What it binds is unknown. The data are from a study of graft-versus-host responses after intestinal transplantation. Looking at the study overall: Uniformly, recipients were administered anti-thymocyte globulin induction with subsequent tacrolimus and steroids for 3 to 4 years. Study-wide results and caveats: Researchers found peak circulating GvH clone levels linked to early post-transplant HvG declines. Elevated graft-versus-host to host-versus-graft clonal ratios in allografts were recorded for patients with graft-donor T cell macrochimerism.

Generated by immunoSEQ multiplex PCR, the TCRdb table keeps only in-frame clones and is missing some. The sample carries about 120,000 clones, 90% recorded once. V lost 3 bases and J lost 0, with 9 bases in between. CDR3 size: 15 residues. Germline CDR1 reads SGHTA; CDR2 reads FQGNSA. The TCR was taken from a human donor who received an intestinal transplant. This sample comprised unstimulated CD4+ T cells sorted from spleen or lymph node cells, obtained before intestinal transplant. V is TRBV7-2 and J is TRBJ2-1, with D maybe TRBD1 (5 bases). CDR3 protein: CASSFNRLSYNEQFF. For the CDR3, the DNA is TGTGCCAGCAGCTTTAACAGGCTCTCCTACAATGAGCAGTTCTTC.